Detailed here is one TCR beta chain. This entry comes from a study of blood T cell repertoires in COVID-19. Study in general: Acute-phase and convalescent COVID-19 samples originated in the United States, Italy and Spain.

With V trimmed by 0 bases and J by 3 bases, 7 bases remained unmatched. Germline CDR1 and CDR2: SGHTA and FQGNSA. This CDR3 spans 18 amino acids. Assay used: immunoSEQ multiplex PCR; TCRdb lists only in-frame clones, some missing. The table includes 200,000 to 250,000 clones, around 87% detected once. This study enrolled people aged roughly 18 to 100 from about two dozen US geographic areas. Sequencing was carried out using PBMCs or T cells enriched from blood (not recorded which). This sequence joins TRBV7-2 and TRBJ2-3, with 12 bases lining up with TRBD2. The TCR comes from a young man who had been exposed to COVID-19. The CDR3 reads CASSLARLAGGLTDTQYF. Written as DNA, the CDR3 is TGTGCCAGCAGCTTAGCGCGCCTAGCGGGGGGGCTAACAGATACGCAGTATTTT.